This TCR beta chain was retrieved from a study of blood T cell repertoires in COVID-19. Turning to the study itself: The United States, Italy and Spain provided the acute and convalescent COVID-19 samples. Nucleic acid was either cDNA or gDNA, and it came from T cells, B-cell-depleted T cells, or PBMCs.

V was trimmed by 1 base and J by 0 bases, leaving 7 bases between them. In germline, CDR1 is SGHDT, CDR2 YYEEEE. The CDR3 spans 15 residues. Repertoires were generated with immunoSEQ multiplex PCR, while TCRdb's copy carries only in-frame clones and drops some. The sample gives over 100,000 clones, approximately 88% of which show up once; 10% is in the top ten. The TCR sequence derives from a man aged 45 to 65 with acute or convalescent COVID-19. The V gene is TRBV5-6, the J gene TRBJ2-2; D is uncertain. The source material was peripheral blood. DNA for the CDR3: TGTGCCAGCAGCTTGACTTTGACGAACACCGGGGAGCTGTTTTTT. Its protein is CASSLTLTNTGELFF.